This TCR beta chain originates from a study of blood T cell repertoires in COVID-19. Study at large: Samples of COVID-19 (acute and convalescent) were obtained from the United States, Italy and Spain. The analysed material was cDNA or gDNA that came from T cells, B-cell-depleted T cells, or PBMCs.

Authors' processing steps: Scientists estimated how many nucleated cells there were by amplifying reference gene primers. The method was immunoSEQ multiplex PCR; TCRdb's version includes in-frame clones alone and lacks a portion of them. V, J and clone size derive from that table, while D and trimming were established from the DNA sequence. The table records roughly 200,000 clones, about four fifths of them present only once. Participants' reported clinical history set cohort assignment. The CDR3 is made up of 14 amino acids. Trimming took 0 bases from V and 5 from J; bases not matched to a gene: 4. Looked up from germline, CDR1 is SGDLS and CDR2 is YYNGEE. Of note for this clone: Within the sample, other DNA sequences also encode this same CDR3.

The TCR was taken from a woman aged 25 to 39 who had been exposed to COVID-19. V gene TRBV9 combines with J gene TRBJ1-2, with 7 bases that match TRBD1. The sample consisted of PBMCs or T cells enriched from blood (not recorded which). The CDR3 loop reads CASSVEAGGYGYTF. CDR3 in DNA: TGTGCCAGCAGCGTAGAGGCAGGGGGTTATGGCTACACCTTC.